This is a list of T cell receptor beta chains from one sample in a study of T cells in localized non-small cell lung cancer. The assay was immunoSEQ multiplex PCR, and TCRdb's table has in-frame clones only and misses some. The table has 9,500 to 10,000 clones, 90% seen once. The sample consisted of peripheral blood, taken before any cancer treatment. The receptor source for this set is a male donor aged 60 or older with stage III squamous cell lung carcinoma. Each CDR3 is given with its conserved first and last residue. A D gene is named only where the DNA matches it firmly. Rows give clone size only sometimes, using once, few, many, or a class for an expanded clone.

v_call: TRBV28; d_call: .; j_call: TRBJ2-2; clone_size: .; cdr3_nt: TGTGCCATCCGTCGTCCCGCAGGGGACACCGGGGAGCTGTTTTTT; cdr3_aa: CAIRRPAGDTGELFF
v_call: TRBV27; d_call: .; j_call: TRBJ2-2; clone_size: once; cdr3_nt: TGTGCCAGCAGTTTGAGCGGACTGACCGGGGAGCTGTTTTTT; cdr3_aa: CASSLSGLTGELFF
v_call: TRBV4-3; d_call: .; j_call: TRBJ2-5; clone_size: once; cdr3_nt: TGCGCCAGCAGCCAGGAAAGAGGGAGGACCCAGTACTTC; cdr3_aa: CASSQERGRTQYF
v_call: TRBV18; d_call: .; j_call: TRBJ2-1; clone_size: .; cdr3_nt: TGTGCCAGCTCACGCGACCTAGGCGACAATGAGCAGTTCTTC; cdr3_aa: CASSRDLGDNEQFF
v_call: TRBV29-1; d_call: .; j_call: TRBJ2-1; clone_size: .; cdr3_nt: TGCAGCGTTGCGGGAGTCTCCTACAATGAGCAGTTCTTC; cdr3_aa: CSVAGVSYNEQFF
v_call: TRBV5-1; d_call: TRBD1; j_call: TRBJ2-7; clone_size: .; cdr3_nt: TGCGCCAGCAGCGCTATTGACAGGGGCGGTTACGAGCAGTACTTC; cdr3_aa: CASSAIDRGGYEQYF
v_call: TRBV5-5; d_call: .; j_call: TRBJ1-4; clone_size: .; cdr3_nt: TGTGCCAGCAGCTTGGAGAGCCGGGAAAAACTGTTTTTT; cdr3_aa: CASSLESREKLFF
v_call: TRBV19; d_call: TRBD1; j_call: TRBJ2-5; clone_size: .; cdr3_nt: TGTGCCAGTAGTACGACAGGGGGCCAAGAGACCCAGTACTTC; cdr3_aa: CASSTTGGQETQYF
v_call: TRBV19; d_call: TRBD1; j_call: TRBJ1-6; clone_size: .; cdr3_nt: TGTGCCAGTAGTCCCGAACAGGGGCGATATAATTCACCCCTCCACTTT; cdr3_aa: CASSPEQGRYNSPLHF
v_call: TRBV13; d_call: .; j_call: TRBJ2-7; clone_size: .; cdr3_nt: TGTGCCAGCAGCTTAGGACAGGGTGGCGGGTACGAGCAGTACTTC; cdr3_aa: CASSLGQGGGYEQYF
v_call: TRBV7-2; d_call: .; j_call: TRBJ1-2; clone_size: .; cdr3_nt: TGTGCCAGCAGCTCGTATCATGGGGGGAGGGGGACGCCTGGCTACACCTTC; cdr3_aa: CASSSYHGGRGTPGYTF
v_call: TRBV28; d_call: .; j_call: TRBJ2-2; clone_size: .; cdr3_nt: TGTGCCAGCAGTTTTCAACAGGGTCAACTCACCGGGGAGCTGTTTTTT; cdr3_aa: CASSFQQGQLTGELFF
v_call: TRBV10-2; d_call: .; j_call: TRBJ2-4; clone_size: .; cdr3_nt: TGCGCCAGCAGTGAGTCAACAATTCAGTACTTC; cdr3_aa: CASSESTIQYF
v_call: TRBV9; d_call: TRBD2; j_call: TRBJ2-1; clone_size: .; cdr3_nt: TGTGCCAGCAGCGCACTAGCGGGGGGCCCTCCGAGCTCCTACAATGAGCAGTTCTTC; cdr3_aa: CASSALAGGPPSSYNEQFF
v_call: TRBV19; d_call: .; j_call: TRBJ2-2; clone_size: .; cdr3_nt: TGTGCCAGTAGTATTTATACCGGGGAGCTGTTTTTT; cdr3_aa: CASSIYTGELFF
v_call: TRBV7-6; d_call: TRBD2; j_call: TRBJ2-5; clone_size: .; cdr3_nt: TGTGCCAGCAGCTTTACTAGCGGGGGAGAGACCCAGTACTTC; cdr3_aa: CASSFTSGGETQYF
v_call: TRBV5-1; d_call: .; j_call: TRBJ1-1; clone_size: .; cdr3_nt: TGCGCCAGCAGCTTGGCGGAGAAGAACACTGAAGCTTTCTTT; cdr3_aa: CASSLAEKNTEAFF
v_call: TRBV5-4; d_call: TRBD2; j_call: TRBJ2-2; clone_size: .; cdr3_nt: TGTGCCAGCAGCTTGGGGCGGGGGAGCACCGGGGAGCTGTTTTTT; cdr3_aa: CASSLGRGSTGELFF
v_call: TRBV5-4; d_call: .; j_call: TRBJ2-1; clone_size: .; cdr3_nt: TGTGCCAGCAGCTTGGGCGGGTCAAACAATGAGCAGTTCTTC; cdr3_aa: CASSLGGSNNEQFF
v_call: TRBV7-9; d_call: TRBD2; j_call: TRBJ2-5; clone_size: .; cdr3_nt: TGTGCCAGCAGCGTGGGACTAGCGGGGGCAGAGACCCAGTACTTC; cdr3_aa: CASSVGLAGAETQYF
v_call: TRBV18; d_call: .; j_call: TRBJ2-7; clone_size: .; cdr3_nt: TGTGCCAGCTCACCCTGGGACTCCGATTCCTACGAGCAGTACTTC; cdr3_aa: CASSPWDSDSYEQYF
v_call: TRBV6-1; d_call: TRBD1; j_call: TRBJ1-5; clone_size: few; cdr3_nt: TGTGCCAGCCAAACAGGGGGCGTCGATCAGCCCCAGCATTTT; cdr3_aa: CASQTGGVDQPQHF
v_call: TRBV28; d_call: TRBD2; j_call: TRBJ2-4; clone_size: .; cdr3_nt: TGTGCCAGCAGTCCCCCGGGAGCGGGGGGGCCTACCAAAAACATTCAGTACTTC; cdr3_aa: CASSPPGAGGPTKNIQYF
v_call: TRBV7-7; d_call: TRBD1; j_call: TRBJ2-1; clone_size: .; cdr3_nt: TGTGCTAGCAGCCCAGGACAGGGGGCGTCCAATGAGCAGTTCTTC; cdr3_aa: CASSPGQGASNEQFF
v_call: TRBV15; d_call: .; j_call: TRBJ2-1; clone_size: .; cdr3_nt: TGTGCCACCAGCCCCCGTAAGGCCTCCTACAATGAGCAGTTCTTC; cdr3_aa: CATSPRKASYNEQFF
v_call: TRBV19; d_call: .; j_call: TRBJ2-5; clone_size: .; cdr3_nt: TGTGCCAGTAGCCTAAGTAGCGCTGGCGAGACCCAGTACTTC; cdr3_aa: CASSLSSAGETQYF
v_call: TRBV19; d_call: TRBD2; j_call: TRBJ2-3; clone_size: .; cdr3_nt: TGTGCCAGTAGTGTCCCGGGACTAGCAACAGATACGCAGTATTTT; cdr3_aa: CASSVPGLATDTQYF
v_call: TRBV29-1; d_call: TRBD2; j_call: TRBJ2-2; clone_size: once; cdr3_nt: TGCAGCGTTGCACTAGCGGGGGGGCGGGAGCTGTTTTTT; cdr3_aa: CSVALAGGRELFF
v_call: TRBV5-6; d_call: TRBD2; j_call: TRBJ2-3; clone_size: .; cdr3_nt: TGTGCCAGCAGCTTGTATTGGGGGGAGGGTTTTGGCACAGATACGCAGTATTTT; cdr3_aa: CASSLYWGEGFGTDTQYF
v_call: TRBV5-1; d_call: TRBD1; j_call: TRBJ2-3; clone_size: few; cdr3_nt: TGCGCCAGCAGCCCGGGGGACAGGGATGTGCAGTATTTT; cdr3_aa: CASSPGDRDVQYF
v_call: TRBV11-2; d_call: .; j_call: TRBJ1-2; clone_size: .; cdr3_nt: TGTGCCAGCAGCTTGGGTTCTTCGGGGAACTATGGCTACACCTTC; cdr3_aa: CASSLGSSGNYGYTF
v_call: TRBV5-1; d_call: .; j_call: TRBJ2-1; clone_size: once; cdr3_nt: TGCGCCAGCAGCTTGGACAGGGTGTGGTTCTTC; cdr3_aa: CASSLDRVWFF
v_call: TRBV19; d_call: .; j_call: TRBJ1-1; clone_size: .; cdr3_nt: TGTGCCAGTAGTATAGTGACAGGTAGGAACACTGAAGCTTTCTTT; cdr3_aa: CASSIVTGRNTEAFF
v_call: TRBV6-1; d_call: .; j_call: TRBJ1-2; clone_size: .; cdr3_nt: TGTGCCAGCAGTGTACGCTTACAGGGAGGCGTCTATGGCTACACCTTC; cdr3_aa: CASSVRLQGGVYGYTF
v_call: TRBV6-6; d_call: .; j_call: TRBJ2-7; clone_size: once; cdr3_nt: TGTGCCAGCAAACGGGACGGCGCCTACGAGCAGTACTTC; cdr3_aa: CASKRDGAYEQYF
v_call: TRBV7-6; d_call: .; j_call: TRBJ2-3; clone_size: .; cdr3_nt: TGTGCCAGCAGCCCACAGGGATCAGATACGCAGTATTTT; cdr3_aa: CASSPQGSDTQYF
v_call: TRBV6-1; d_call: .; j_call: TRBJ2-7; clone_size: .; cdr3_nt: TGTGCCAGCAGTGAAAGGGCCTACGAGCAGTACTTC; cdr3_aa: CASSERAYEQYF
v_call: TRBV6-5; d_call: .; j_call: TRBJ2-2; clone_size: once; cdr3_nt: TGTGCCAGCAGTTACTTCAAGGGCAACACCGGGGAGCTGTTTTTT; cdr3_aa: CASSYFKGNTGELFF
v_call: TRBV5-1; d_call: .; j_call: TRBJ2-2; clone_size: .; cdr3_nt: TGCGCCAGCAGCTTCTTCGGGGAGCTGTTTTTT; cdr3_aa: CASSFFGELFF
v_call: TRBV6-1; d_call: .; j_call: TRBJ2-3; clone_size: .; cdr3_nt: TGTGCCAGCGGACGTCCAAGCACAGATACGCAGTATTTT; cdr3_aa: CASGRPSTDTQYF
v_call: TRBV9; d_call: .; j_call: TRBJ1-2; clone_size: .; cdr3_nt: TGTGCCAGCAGCGCCCATGAGGGCCCTAACTATGGCTACACCTTC; cdr3_aa: CASSAHEGPNYGYTF
v_call: TRBV5-1; d_call: TRBD1; j_call: TRBJ2-7; clone_size: .; cdr3_nt: TGCGCCAGCAGCTTAATCGGACAGGTGACCTACGAGCAGTACTTC; cdr3_aa: CASSLIGQVTYEQYF
v_call: TRBV2; d_call: .; j_call: TRBJ1-2; clone_size: .; cdr3_nt: TGTGCCAGCAGTGATACGGGGGGGCCGGGAACTAACTATGGCTACACCTTC; cdr3_aa: CASSDTGGPGTNYGYTF
v_call: TRBV5-1; d_call: .; j_call: TRBJ1-2; clone_size: .; cdr3_nt: TGCGCCAGCAGCTTCGGGGAATACTATGGCTACACCTTC; cdr3_aa: CASSFGEYYGYTF
v_call: TRBV30; d_call: .; j_call: TRBJ1-5; clone_size: .; cdr3_nt: TGTGCCTGGAGTTACCTAGGGGAAAATCAGCCCCAGCATTTT; cdr3_aa: CAWSYLGENQPQHF
v_call: TRBV18; d_call: .; j_call: TRBJ1-4; clone_size: .; cdr3_nt: TGTGCCAGCTCACCGGGAGGGGGGCGTGATGAAAAACTGTTTTTT; cdr3_aa: CASSPGGGRDEKLFF
v_call: TRBV9; d_call: TRBD2; j_call: TRBJ2-1; clone_size: .; cdr3_nt: TGTGCCAGCAGCGTAGGGCGGGGGAACCCCTACAATGAGCAGTTCTTC; cdr3_aa: CASSVGRGNPYNEQFF
v_call: TRBV7-9; d_call: .; j_call: TRBJ2-3; clone_size: .; cdr3_nt: TGTGCCAGCAGCCCAGGGATAGGCCCAGATACGCAGTATTTT; cdr3_aa: CASSPGIGPDTQYF
v_call: TRBV14; d_call: .; j_call: TRBJ2-7; clone_size: .; cdr3_nt: TGTGCCAGCAGCCAACTTAGTAAGGGGGCCTACGAGCAGTACTTC; cdr3_aa: CASSQLSKGAYEQYF